These T cell receptor beta chains were read from a single sample in a study of T-cell memory formation after mild COVID-19. TCRdb passed the 5' RACE reads through MiXCR, listing each CDR3 protein once. The table includes 45,000 to 50,000 distinct CDR3 sequences, about 7.3% detected once. The sequenced material came from PBMCs or a T cell subset sorted from them (not recorded which). The receptors shown here come from a man between 18 and 29 years old who had mild COVID-19 (a few samples of this study predate the infection). Cell type and time point are not known. CDR3s include the opening cysteine and the closing phenylalanine or tryptophan. The D gene is left open where the match is weak. Clone size is not always given. Where it is, it says once, few, many or a class for expanded clones.

j_call: TRBJ2-3
d_call: TRBD2
clone_size: -
v_call: TRBV2
cdr3_aa: CASSERRGVADTQYF
cdr3_nt: TGTGCCAGCAGTGAACGGCGGGGGGTGGCAGATACGCAGTATTTT

j_call: TRBJ2-3
d_call: -
clone_size: -
v_call: TRBV6-2/TRBV6-3
cdr3_aa: CASSYFYTQYF
cdr3_nt: TGTGCCAGCAGTTACTTCTATACGCAGTATTTT

j_call: TRBJ1-3
d_call: TRBD1
clone_size: -
v_call: TRBV14
cdr3_aa: CASSKQGASGNTIYF
cdr3_nt: TGTGCCAGCAGCAAACAGGGGGCCTCTGGAAACACCATATATTTT

j_call: TRBJ1-4
d_call: TRBD1
clone_size: few
v_call: TRBV12-3/TRBV12-4
cdr3_aa: CASSPDRGRGDEKLFF
cdr3_nt: TGTGCCAGCAGTCCGGACAGGGGGCGAGGGGATGAAAAACTGTTTTTT

j_call: TRBJ1-1
d_call: -
clone_size: few
v_call: TRBV2
cdr3_aa: CASSSVVNTEAFF
cdr3_nt: TGTGCCAGCAGTTCAGTAGTGAACACTGAAGCTTTCTTT

j_call: TRBJ2-7
d_call: TRBD2
clone_size: many
v_call: TRBV20-1
cdr3_aa: CSARVGGDEQYF
cdr3_nt: TGCAGTGCTAGAGTCGGGGGGGACGAGCAGTACTTC

j_call: TRBJ2-7
d_call: TRBD1
clone_size: many
v_call: TRBV20-1
cdr3_aa: CSATPHGTGRVEQYF
cdr3_nt: TGCAGTGCAACTCCCCATGGGACAGGGCGAGTCGAGCAGTACTTC

j_call: TRBJ2-3
d_call: TRBD2
clone_size: few
v_call: TRBV12-3/TRBV12-4
cdr3_aa: CASSLLIAGATDTQYF
cdr3_nt: TGTGCCAGCAGCCTTCTGATAGCGGGAGCCACAGATACGCAGTATTTT

j_call: TRBJ2-5
d_call: -
clone_size: -
v_call: TRBV11-2
cdr3_aa: CASSLNGAVSRGGETQYF
cdr3_nt: TGTGCCAGCAGCTTAAATGGGGCGGTGAGCAGGGGTGGAGAGACCCAGTACTTC

j_call: TRBJ1-2
d_call: -
clone_size: -
v_call: TRBV20-1
cdr3_aa: CSASGGVYGYTF
cdr3_nt: TGCAGTGCATCCGGGGGGGTCTATGGCTACACCTTC

j_call: TRBJ1-6
d_call: -
clone_size: -
v_call: TRBV12-3/TRBV12-4
cdr3_aa: CASSPPGSYNSPLHF
cdr3_nt: TGTGCCAGCAGTCCCCCGGGTAGCTATAATTCACCCCTCCACTTT

j_call: TRBJ2-5
d_call: -
clone_size: few
v_call: TRBV7-3
cdr3_aa: CASSQTGPYGETQYF
cdr3_nt: TGTGCCAGCAGCCAAACAGGACCGTACGGGGAGACCCAGTACTTC

j_call: TRBJ2-5
d_call: -
clone_size: few
v_call: TRBV28
cdr3_aa: CASSRGLQQYF
cdr3_nt: TGTGCCAGCAGTCGGGGGCTGCAGCAGTACTTC

j_call: TRBJ1-1
d_call: -
clone_size: -
v_call: TRBV20-1
cdr3_aa: CSAMVGTEAFF
cdr3_nt: TGCAGTGCAATGGTAGGGACTGAAGCTTTCTTT

j_call: TRBJ2-7
d_call: -
clone_size: few
v_call: TRBV7-9
cdr3_aa: CASSEGRGDTLSYEQYF
cdr3_nt: TGTGCCAGCAGCGAAGGGCGTGGGGACACTCTTTCCTACGAGCAGTACTTC

j_call: TRBJ2-5
d_call: TRBD1
clone_size: many
v_call: TRBV5-1
cdr3_aa: CASSLRDRGRQTQYF
cdr3_nt: TGCGCCAGCAGCTTGAGGGACAGGGGGCGGCAGACCCAGTACTTC

j_call: TRBJ2-1
d_call: -
clone_size: many
v_call: TRBV29-1
cdr3_aa: CSVRVRGHEQFF
cdr3_nt: TGCAGCGTGCGTGTCCGGGGTCATGAGCAGTTCTTC

j_call: TRBJ2-3
d_call: TRBD1
clone_size: -
v_call: TRBV27
cdr3_aa: CASRHRDRNTDTQYF
cdr3_nt: TGTGCCAGCCGGCATAGGGACAGAAACACAGATACGCAGTATTTT

j_call: TRBJ1-1
d_call: -
clone_size: -
v_call: TRBV7-2
cdr3_aa: CASSLTAYTEAFF
cdr3_nt: TGTGCCAGCAGCTTAACAGCTTACACTGAAGCTTTCTTT

j_call: TRBJ2-1
d_call: TRBD2
clone_size: -
v_call: TRBV11-2
cdr3_aa: CASSYPLLAGGPPEQFF
cdr3_nt: TGTGCCAGCAGCTACCCCCTACTAGCGGGGGGGCCCCCCGAGCAGTTCTTC

j_call: TRBJ2-1
d_call: TRBD2
clone_size: -
v_call: TRBV5-6
cdr3_aa: CASRTRLANYNEQFF
cdr3_nt: TGTGCCAGCAGGACGAGACTAGCGAATTACAATGAGCAGTTCTTC

j_call: TRBJ1-1
d_call: -
clone_size: -
v_call: TRBV2
cdr3_aa: CASSRSMNTEAFF
cdr3_nt: TGTGCCAGCAGTCGCAGTATGAACACTGAAGCTTTCTTT

j_call: TRBJ1-3
d_call: -
clone_size: few
v_call: TRBV4-2
cdr3_aa: CASSQLGGLGGNTIYF
cdr3_nt: TGTGCCAGCAGCCAACTCGGGGGCTTGGGTGGAAACACCATATATTTT

j_call: TRBJ1-1
d_call: -
clone_size: many
v_call: TRBV7-2
cdr3_aa: CASSLGTGYEAFF
cdr3_nt: TGTGCCAGCAGCTTAGGTACAGGGTATGAAGCTTTCTTT

j_call: TRBJ2-1
d_call: TRBD2
clone_size: -
v_call: TRBV7-3
cdr3_aa: CASSLRTSGGRYNEQFF
cdr3_nt: TGTGCCAGCAGCTTACGGACTAGCGGGGGCCGATACAATGAGCAGTTCTTC

j_call: TRBJ1-1
d_call: -
clone_size: few
v_call: TRBV4-1
cdr3_aa: CASSQDLLAGMTEAFF
cdr3_nt: TGCGCCAGCAGCCAAGATCTATTGGCAGGGATGACTGAAGCTTTCTTT

j_call: TRBJ1-5
d_call: -
clone_size: few
v_call: TRBV7-9
cdr3_aa: CASSRGYGNQPQHF
cdr3_nt: TGTGCCAGCAGCAGGGGGTACGGCAATCAGCCCCAGCATTTT

j_call: TRBJ2-1
d_call: TRBD2
clone_size: few
v_call: TRBV11-2
cdr3_aa: CASSLELANEQFF
cdr3_nt: TGTGCCAGCAGCTTAGAACTAGCGAATGAGCAGTTCTTC

j_call: TRBJ1-2
d_call: -
clone_size: few
v_call: TRBV20-1
cdr3_aa: CSAILGLGNYGYTF
cdr3_nt: TGCAGTGCCATATTGGGTCTGGGTAACTATGGCTACACCTTC

j_call: TRBJ2-7
d_call: -
clone_size: -
v_call: TRBV20-1
cdr3_aa: CSARKDGVYEQYF
cdr3_nt: TGCAGTGCTAGGAAGGACGGCGTCTACGAGCAGTACTTC

j_call: TRBJ1-4
d_call: -
clone_size: few
v_call: TRBV7-9
cdr3_aa: CASSKSGLGEKLFF
cdr3_nt: TGTGCCAGCAGCAAATCAGGGTTAGGAGAAAAACTGTTTTTT

j_call: TRBJ2-7
d_call: -
clone_size: few
v_call: TRBV7-2
cdr3_aa: CASSFSRDEQYF
cdr3_nt: TGTGCCAGCAGCTTTAGCCGTGACGAGCAGTACTTC

j_call: TRBJ2-3
d_call: TRBD1
clone_size: few
v_call: TRBV5-1
cdr3_aa: CASSPGQGTDTQYF
cdr3_nt: TGCGCCAGCAGCCCCGGACAGGGGACAGATACGCAGTATTTT

j_call: TRBJ1-3
d_call: TRBD1
clone_size: -
v_call: TRBV12-3/TRBV12-4
cdr3_aa: CASSLPQGRNTIYF
cdr3_nt: TGTGCCAGCAGTTTACCACAGGGGAGAAACACCATATATTTT

j_call: TRBJ2-3
d_call: -
clone_size: -
v_call: TRBV7-2
cdr3_aa: CASSSSLPDTQYF
cdr3_nt: TGTGCCAGCAGCTCCTCCCTGCCAGATACGCAGTATTTT

j_call: TRBJ1-5
d_call: -
clone_size: -
v_call: TRBV7-2
cdr3_aa: CASSEYRASGPQHF
cdr3_nt: TGTGCCAGCAGCGAATACAGGGCTAGTGGGCCCCAGCATTTT

j_call: TRBJ2-1
d_call: TRBD2
clone_size: -
v_call: TRBV6-6
cdr3_aa: CASSYDPGTSGGAKQFF
cdr3_nt: TGTGCCAGCAGTTACGATCCCGGGACTAGCGGGGGTGCTAAGCAGTTCTTC

j_call: TRBJ2-1
d_call: -
clone_size: -
v_call: TRBV7-2
cdr3_aa: CASSPPAGSLEQFF
cdr3_nt: TGTGCCAGCAGCCCCCCCGCGGGTTCCCTTGAGCAGTTCTTC

j_call: TRBJ2-2
d_call: -
clone_size: -
v_call: TRBV5-4
cdr3_aa: CASSRGQKNTGELFF
cdr3_nt: TGTGCCAGCAGCAGGGGACAAAAGAACACCGGGGAGCTGTTTTTT

j_call: TRBJ2-1
d_call: TRBD2
clone_size: medium-sized
v_call: TRBV29-1
cdr3_aa: CSVEATSGGANEQFF
cdr3_nt: TGCAGCGTTGAAGCAACTAGCGGGGGGGCGAATGAGCAGTTCTTC

j_call: TRBJ2-3
d_call: TRBD2
clone_size: -
v_call: TRBV7-2
cdr3_aa: CASSSGLAGGLSWDTQYF
cdr3_nt: TGTGCCAGCAGCTCAGGACTAGCGGGGGGGCTGAGTTGGGATACGCAGTATTTT

j_call: TRBJ2-1
d_call: TRBD2
clone_size: -
v_call: TRBV7-9
cdr3_aa: CASSQLGLTTSGGESSYNEQFF
cdr3_nt: TGTGCCAGCAGCCAATTAGGCCTAACCACTAGCGGGGGAGAGAGCTCCTACAATGAGCAGTTCTTC

j_call: TRBJ2-7
d_call: -
clone_size: many
v_call: TRBV7-2
cdr3_aa: CASSTFDRPYEQYF
cdr3_nt: TGTGCCAGCAGCACCTTCGACAGACCCTACGAGCAGTACTTC

j_call: TRBJ2-1
d_call: TRBD2
clone_size: -
v_call: TRBV6-6
cdr3_aa: CASSYSGLAGVYNEQFF
cdr3_nt: TGTGCCAGCAGTTACTCGGGACTAGCGGGGGTCTACAATGAGCAGTTCTTC

j_call: TRBJ2-1
d_call: TRBD2
clone_size: many
v_call: TRBV7-9
cdr3_aa: CASSLGNSGGYNEQFF
cdr3_nt: TGTGCCAGCAGCTTAGGCAATAGCGGGGGCTACAATGAGCAGTTCTTC

j_call: TRBJ2-3
d_call: -
clone_size: many
v_call: TRBV12-3/TRBV12-4
cdr3_aa: CASSFRSGTPSTDTQYF
cdr3_nt: TGTGCCAGCAGTTTTCGGAGCGGGACACCTAGCACAGATACGCAGTATTTT

j_call: TRBJ1-5
d_call: -
clone_size: -
v_call: TRBV7-8
cdr3_aa: CASSQTFSRLHSNQPQHF
cdr3_nt: TGTGCCAGCAGCCAAACCTTTTCTCGTCTCCATAGCAATCAGCCCCAGCATTTT

j_call: TRBJ2-2
d_call: -
clone_size: many
v_call: TRBV21-1
cdr3_aa: CACPGQGADGELFF
cdr3_nt: TGTGCCTGCCCCGGCCAGGGGGCCGATGGGGAGCTGTTTTTT

j_call: TRBJ1-5
d_call: -
clone_size: few
v_call: TRBV20-1
cdr3_aa: CSAGDNQPQHF
cdr3_nt: TGCAGTGCGGGAGACAATCAGCCCCAGCATTTT

j_call: TRBJ2-3
d_call: -
clone_size: many
v_call: TRBV7-9
cdr3_aa: CASSHRTETDTQYF
cdr3_nt: TGTGCCAGCAGCCACAGGACAGAGACGGATACGCAGTATTTT

j_call: TRBJ1-1
d_call: -
clone_size: -
v_call: TRBV5-1
cdr3_aa: CASSFTGPDTEAFF
cdr3_nt: TGCGCCAGCAGCTTTACAGGACCTGACACTGAAGCTTTCTTT

j_call: TRBJ2-2
d_call: -
clone_size: -
v_call: TRBV5-1
cdr3_aa: CASSLPSPGRGGALRGELFF
cdr3_nt: TGCGCCAGCAGCTTGCCAAGCCCAGGGCGAGGAGGAGCCCTCCGCGGGGAGCTGTTTTTT

j_call: TRBJ1-6
d_call: -
clone_size: few
v_call: TRBV5-1
cdr3_aa: CASSSQADNSPLHF
cdr3_nt: TGCGCCAGCAGCTCGCAGGCAGATAATTCACCCCTCCACTTT

j_call: TRBJ2-3
d_call: TRBD1
clone_size: -
v_call: TRBV7-2
cdr3_aa: CASSATPRGTDTQYF
cdr3_nt: TGTGCCAGCAGTGCAACGCCCAGGGGGACAGATACGCAGTATTTT

j_call: TRBJ2-1
d_call: -
clone_size: few
v_call: TRBV10-2
cdr3_aa: CASSESWGAVNEQFF
cdr3_nt: TGCGCCAGCAGTGAGTCGTGGGGGGCCGTCAATGAGCAGTTCTTC

j_call: TRBJ2-5
d_call: -
clone_size: -
v_call: TRBV20-1
cdr3_aa: CSARGPGGRDQETQYF
cdr3_nt: TGCAGTGCTAGAGGCCCCGGGGGCAGAGACCAAGAGACCCAGTACTTC

j_call: TRBJ2-3
d_call: -
clone_size: many
v_call: TRBV5-8
cdr3_aa: CASSRFRTSTDTQYF
cdr3_nt: TGTGCCAGCAGCCGCTTCAGAACTAGCACAGATACGCAGTATTTT

j_call: TRBJ1-4
d_call: -
clone_size: -
v_call: TRBV29-1
cdr3_aa: CSVLTDPTNEKLFF
cdr3_nt: TGCAGCGTCTTGACAGACCCAACTAATGAAAAACTGTTTTTT

j_call: TRBJ2-1
d_call: TRBD1
clone_size: -
v_call: TRBV5-4
cdr3_aa: CASSGGQGYNEQFF
cdr3_nt: TGTGCCAGCAGCGGGGGACAGGGGTACAATGAGCAGTTCTTC

j_call: TRBJ2-3
d_call: -
clone_size: few
v_call: TRBV7-8
cdr3_aa: CASTGGQTDTQYF
cdr3_nt: TGTGCCAGCACGGGTGGACAAACAGATACGCAGTATTTT